The sequence of this T cell receptor beta chain was determined in a study of brain T cells in children with intractable seizures. The time point was: blood from clinic visit 5 months post-surgery; TSC patient then seizure free. The method was immunoSEQ multiplex PCR; TCRdb's version includes in-frame clones alone and lacks a portion of them. The table shows about 340,000 clones, with roughly 93% occurring only once. The germline V gene encodes CDR1 SGHRS and CDR2 YFSETQ. This CDR3 comprises 13 residues. Trimming at V came to 3 bases and at J to 6 bases, leaving 3 bases not matched to a gene. The clonotype originates from a boy in the first two years of life with tuberous sclerosis and intractable seizures. The J gene is TRBJ1-2, the V gene TRBV5-1; TRBD1 matches 9 bases. This material consisted of peripheral blood, taken about 5 months after surgery. The CDR3 protein is CASSYDRGNGYTF. The CDR3 nucleotides read TGCGCCAGCAGCTATGACAGGGGGAATGGCTACACCTTC.